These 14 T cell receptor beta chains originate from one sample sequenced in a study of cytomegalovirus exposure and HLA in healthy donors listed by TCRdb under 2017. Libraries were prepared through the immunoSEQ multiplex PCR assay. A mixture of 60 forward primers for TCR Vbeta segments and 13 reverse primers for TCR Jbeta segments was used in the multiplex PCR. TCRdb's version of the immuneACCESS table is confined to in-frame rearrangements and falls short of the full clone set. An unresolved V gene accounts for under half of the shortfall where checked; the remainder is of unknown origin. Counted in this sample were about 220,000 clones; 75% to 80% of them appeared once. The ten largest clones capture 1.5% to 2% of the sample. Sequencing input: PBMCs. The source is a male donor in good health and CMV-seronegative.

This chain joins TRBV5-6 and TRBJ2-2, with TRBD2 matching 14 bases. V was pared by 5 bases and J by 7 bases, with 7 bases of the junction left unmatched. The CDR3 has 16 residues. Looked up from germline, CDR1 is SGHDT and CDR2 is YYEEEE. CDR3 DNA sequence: TGTGCCAGCAGGCCCGGGACTAGCGGGGGTGGCGGGGAGCTGTTTTTT. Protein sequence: CASRPGTSGGGGELFF.

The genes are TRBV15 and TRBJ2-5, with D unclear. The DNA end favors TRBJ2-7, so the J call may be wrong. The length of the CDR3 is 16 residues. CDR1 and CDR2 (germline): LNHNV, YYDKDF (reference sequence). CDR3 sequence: CATSRDLGFSSYEQYF. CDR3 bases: TGTGCCACCAGCAGAGATCTTGGGTTTAGCTCCTACGAGCAGTACTTC.

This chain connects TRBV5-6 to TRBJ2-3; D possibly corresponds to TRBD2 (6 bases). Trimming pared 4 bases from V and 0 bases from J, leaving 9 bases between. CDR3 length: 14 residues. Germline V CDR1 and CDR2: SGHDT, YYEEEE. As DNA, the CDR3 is TGTGCCAGCAGCCAAAGCGGGAGCACAGATACGCAGTATTTT. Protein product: CASSQSGSTDTQYF. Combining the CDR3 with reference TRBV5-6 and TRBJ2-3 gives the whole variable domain DAGVTQSPTHLIKTRGQQVTLRCSPKSGHDTVSWYQQALGQGPQFIFQYYEEEERQRGNFPDRFSGHQFPNYSSELNVNALLLGDSALYLCASSQSGSTDTQYFGPGTRLTVL.

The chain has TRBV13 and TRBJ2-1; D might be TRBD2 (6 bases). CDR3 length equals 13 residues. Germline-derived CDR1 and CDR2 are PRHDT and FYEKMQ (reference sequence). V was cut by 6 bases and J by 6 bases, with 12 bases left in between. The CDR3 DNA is TGTGCCAGCAGGGCGGGATCGTCCAATGAGCAGTTCTTC. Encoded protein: CASRAGSSNEQFF.

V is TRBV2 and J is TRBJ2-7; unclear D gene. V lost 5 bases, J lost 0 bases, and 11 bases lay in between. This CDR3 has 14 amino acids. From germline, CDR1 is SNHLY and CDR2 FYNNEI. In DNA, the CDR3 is TGTGCCAGCAGTCCCCAACAGAGCTCCTACGAGCAGTACTTC. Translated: CASSPQQSSYEQYF. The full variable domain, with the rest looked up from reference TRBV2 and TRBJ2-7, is EPEVTQTPSHQVTQMGQEVILRCVPISNHLYFYWYRQILGQKVEFLVSFYNNEISEKSEIFDDQFSVERPDGSNFTLKIRSTKLEDSAMYFCASSPQQSSYEQYFGPGTRLTVT.

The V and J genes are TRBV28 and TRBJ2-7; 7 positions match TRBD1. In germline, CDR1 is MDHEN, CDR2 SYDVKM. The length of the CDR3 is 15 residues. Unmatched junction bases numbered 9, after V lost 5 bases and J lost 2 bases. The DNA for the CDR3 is TGTGCCAGCAGTACTCGACAGGGAGACGCCTACGAGCAGTACTTC. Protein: CASSTRQGDAYEQYF.

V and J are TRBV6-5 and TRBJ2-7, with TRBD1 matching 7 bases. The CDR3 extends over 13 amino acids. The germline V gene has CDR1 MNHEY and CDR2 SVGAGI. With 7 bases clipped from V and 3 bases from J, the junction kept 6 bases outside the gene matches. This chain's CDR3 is CASNQTGIYEQYF. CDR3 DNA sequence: TGTGCCAGCAATCAGACAGGGATCTACGAGCAGTACTTC.

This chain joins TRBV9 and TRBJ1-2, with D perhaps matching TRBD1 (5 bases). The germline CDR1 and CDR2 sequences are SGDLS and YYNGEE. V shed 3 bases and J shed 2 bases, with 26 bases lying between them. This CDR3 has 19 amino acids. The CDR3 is CASSASEGVPLAHNYGYTF. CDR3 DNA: TGTGCCAGCAGCGCGAGTGAAGGGGTCCCACTAGCCCACAACTATGGCTACACCTTC.

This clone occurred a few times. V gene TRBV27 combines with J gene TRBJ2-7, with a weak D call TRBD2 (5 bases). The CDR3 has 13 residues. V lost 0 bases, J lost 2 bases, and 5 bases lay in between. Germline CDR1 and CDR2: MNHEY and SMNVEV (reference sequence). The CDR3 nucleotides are TGTGCCAGCAGTTTATCGAGGGCCTACGAGCAGTACTTC. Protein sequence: CASSLSRAYEQYF.

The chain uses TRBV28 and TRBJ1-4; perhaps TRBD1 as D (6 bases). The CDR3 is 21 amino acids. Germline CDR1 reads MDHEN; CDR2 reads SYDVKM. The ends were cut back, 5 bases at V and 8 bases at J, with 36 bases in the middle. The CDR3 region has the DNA TGTGCCAGCAGTAGAATTACTTTCCCCGCCGACCGAACAGGGTATAGGGAAAAACTGTTTTTT. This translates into CASSRITFPADRTGYREKLFF. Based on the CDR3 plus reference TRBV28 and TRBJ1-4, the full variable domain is DVKVTQSSRYLVKRTGEKVFLECVQDMDHENMFWYRQDPGLGLRLIYFSYDVKMKEKGDIPEGYSVSREKKERFSLILESASTNQTSMYLCASSRITFPADRTGYREKLFFGSGTQLSVL.

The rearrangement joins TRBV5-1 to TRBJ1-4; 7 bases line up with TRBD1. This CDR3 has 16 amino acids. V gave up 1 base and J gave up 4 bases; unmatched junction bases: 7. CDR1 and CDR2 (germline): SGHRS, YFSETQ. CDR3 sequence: CASSLSRGQINEKLFF. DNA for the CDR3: TGCGCCAGCAGCTTGTCGAGGGGACAGATTAATGAAAAACTGTTTTTT. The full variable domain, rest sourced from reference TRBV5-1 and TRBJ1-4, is KAGVTQTPRYLIKTRGQQVTLSCSPISGHRSVSWYQQTPGQGLQFLFEYFSETQRNKGNFPGRFSGRQFSNSRSEMNVSTLELGDSALYLCASSLSRGQINEKLFFGSGTQLSVL.

This CDR3 reads CASSSTVGLWNYGYTF. The CDR3 coding sequence is TGTGCCAGCAGCTCGACAGTCGGGTTGTGGAACTATGGCTACACCTTC. V usage is TRBV11-2 and J usage is TRBJ1-2; weak D call: TRBD1 (5 bases). The CDR3 is 16 amino acids. The V gene lost 4 bases and the J gene lost 2 bases, with 17 bases spanning the gap. CDR1 and CDR2 (germline): SGHAT, FQNNGV.

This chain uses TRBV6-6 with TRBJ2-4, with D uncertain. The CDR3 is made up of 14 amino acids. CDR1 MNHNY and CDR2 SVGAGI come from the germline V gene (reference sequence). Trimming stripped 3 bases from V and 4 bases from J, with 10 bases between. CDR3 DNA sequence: TGTGCCAGCAGTTATTGGCAGGATAAAAACATTCAGTACTTC. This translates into CASSYWQDKNIQYF.

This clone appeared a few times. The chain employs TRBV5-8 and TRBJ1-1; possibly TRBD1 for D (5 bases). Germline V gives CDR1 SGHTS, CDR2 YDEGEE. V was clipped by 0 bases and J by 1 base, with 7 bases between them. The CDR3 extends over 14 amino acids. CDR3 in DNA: TGTGCCAGCAGCTTGGAGGGGCAGAACACTGAAGCTTTCTTT. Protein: CASSLEGQNTEAFF.